This T cell receptor (beta chain) comes out of a study of CD8 T cells in Susac syndrome. Concerning this clonotype: Its target is not known.

Study-level results: The authors acknowledged that their TCR sequencing and HLA analysis involved a relatively small number of individuals.

Reverse transcription of about 0.5 to 1 ug RNA was carried out with random hexamers. By means of immunoSEQ multiplex PCR, TCR beta CDR3 spanning 54 Vbeta and 13 Jbeta underwent amplification. TCRdb called the immunoSEQ multiplex PCR reads again in MiXCR, with one record for every CDR3 protein. The profile shows 60,000 to 75,000 distinct CDR3 sequences, around 93% of them singletons. TCR beta sequencing was performed on blood CD8+ and CD4+ T cells. FACS was used to enrich TEMRA cells, whereas the CD8+ and CD4+ T cells were obtained by negative isolation. The germline CDR1 and CDR2 sequences are DFQATT and SNEGSKA (reference sequence). The CDR3 length is 13 residues. With V trimmed by 5 bases and J by 8 bases, 5 bases remained unmatched.

The sequencing sample was made of CD8+ T cells from PBMCs. This sequence was found in a human donor in good health. The V call is TRBV20-1, the J call TRBJ2-1; 11 bases are shared with TRBD2. The CDR3 region is CSAGSGGAYEQFF. CDR3 nucleotide sequence: TGCAGTGCTGGTAGCGGGGGGGCCTATGAGCAGTTCTTC.